This T cell receptor (beta chain) stems from a study of cytomegalovirus exposure and HLA in healthy donors. Sequencing used immunoSEQ multiplex PCR; TCRdb keeps in-frame clones, though not all of them. The profile shows a few hundred thousand clones, roughly 90% of them singletons. Regarding this clone: Its specificity is unknown.

The CDR3 is 15 amino acids. J was trimmed by 9 bases and V by 6 bases; bases with no gene match: 10. Per the germline V gene, CDR1 is SGHVS and CDR2 is FQNEAQ. Findings and caveats of the study: The authors enumerated around 150 TCR beta chains as linked to cytomegalovirus.

The sequence came from a woman aged 18 to 35 in good health and CMV-seronegative. V gene TRBV7-8 combines with J gene TRBJ2-1, with 11 nucleotides matching TRBD2. Sequences were obtained from PBMCs. Written as DNA, the CDR3 is TGTGCCAGCAGTCCCGATAGCGGGAGGGCCTTTGAGCAGTTCTTC. Translation gives CASSPDSGRAFEQFF.